Each of the 6 T cell receptor beta chains below was sequenced from the same sample in a study of blood T cell repertoires in COVID-19. The protocol was immunoSEQ multiplex PCR, while the TCRdb copy is restricted to in-frame clones and leaves out a portion. The sample shows about 88,000 clones, approximately 88% of them seen only once. Specimen: peripheral blood. These receptors were collected from an older man with acute or convalescent COVID-19.

The chain joins TRBV3-1 (or the pseudogene TRBV3-2) to TRBJ1-2; 7 nucleotides match TRBD1. Germline lookup yields CDR1 LGHDT and CDR2 YNNKEL (reference sequence). V was clipped by 4 bases and J by 1 base; unmatched bases: 3. The CDR3 consists of 14 residues. The CDR3 nucleotides are TGTGCCAGCAGCCGAGGGGGCAGTAACTATGGCTACACCTTC. Amino acids: CASSRGGSNYGYTF.

The chain recombines TRBV7-2 with TRBJ1-6, with TRBD1 as a possible D gene (5 bases). The germline V gene encodes CDR1 SGHTA and CDR2 FQGNSA. The CDR3 runs to 16 residues. Trimming stripped 5 bases from V and 9 bases from J, with 20 bases between. The CDR3 spells CASSPPASGVSSPLHF. The CDR3 DNA sequence: TGTGCCAGCAGCCCCCCGGCGTCGGGGGTAAGTTCACCCCTCCACTTT.

This chain uses TRBV28 with TRBJ1-2; D possibly corresponds to TRBD1 (5 bases). Germline V gene data show CDR1 as MDHEN and CDR2 as SYDVKM. V lost 5 bases and J lost 4, with 11 bases in between. CDR3 length: 13 amino acids. The CDR3 sequence: CASSDTGLYGYTF. The DNA for the CDR3 is TGTGCCAGCAGTGACACAGGCCTCTATGGCTACACCTTC.

The rearrangement joins TRBV6-2 or TRBV6-3 to TRBJ1-2; possible D gene TRBD1, 5 bases. The V and J ends lost 5 bases and 4 bases respectively, with 17 bases between them. The CDR3 is 15 residues long. From germline, CDR1 is MNHEY and CDR2 SVGEGT. This chain's CDR3 is CASSPAGLFVYGYTF. The CDR3 coding sequence is TGTGCCAGCAGTCCCGCAGGGCTTTTTGTCTATGGCTACACCTTC.

The chain combines TRBV7-9 with TRBJ1-3; D gene ambiguous. The length of the CDR3 is 12 residues. V was trimmed by 5 bases and J by 2 bases, leaving 4 bases between them. In germline, CDR1 is SEHNR, CDR2 FQNEAQ (reference sequence). The CDR3 protein is CASSTTGNTIYF. Written as DNA, the CDR3 is TGTGCCAGCAGCACAACTGGAAACACCATATATTTT.

V and J are TRBV20-1 and TRBJ1-5, with D unclear. V gave up 4 bases and J gave up 4 bases, with 8 bases separating them. The CDR3 totals 12 residues. Per the germline V gene, CDR1 is DFQATT and CDR2 is SNEGSKA (reference sequence). This CDR3 reads CSATDGNQPQHF. As DNA, the CDR3 is TGCAGTGCTACTGACGGTAATCAGCCCCAGCATTTT.